These 25 T cell receptor beta chains came from one sample sequenced in a study of T cell repertoires in cytomegalovirus infection. One entry per CDR3 protein results from TCRdb running MiXCR on the reads. The sample shows a few hundred thousand distinct CDR3 sequences, more than 8% of them seen only once. Sequences were obtained from PBMCs. The source is a human donor in good health (CMV status not recorded). Some clones in this sample may be carry-over from other donors' samples.

This clonotype came up once. The chain is built from TRBV20-1 and TRBJ1-3, with no clear D. The CDR3 extends over 15 amino acids. Germline CDR1 and CDR2: DFQATT and SNEGSKA (reference sequence). The ends were cut back, 0 bases at V and 0 bases at J, with 9 bases in the middle. CDR3 nucleotides: TGCAGTGCTAGAGATAGGCCAAGCTCTGGAAACACCATATATTTT. Residues: CSARDRPSSGNTIYF.

In its sample, this clonotype was seen a few times. The chain has TRBV7-2 and TRBJ1-3; D remains unclear. The length of the CDR3 is 15 residues. V lost 2 bases, J lost 1 base, and 9 bases lay in between. Germline V gene lookup returns CDR1 SGHTA and CDR2 FQGNSA. The CDR3 DNA reads as TGTGCCAGCAGCTTAATGGCGGGGTCTGGAAACACCATATATTTT. Its protein is CASSLMAGSGNTIYF.

Ten or more counts support this clonotype. J is TRBJ2-7 and V is TRBV7-2, with 9 bases that match TRBD1. Germline values: CDR1 SGHTA, CDR2 FQGNSA. J was trimmed by 2 bases and V by 1 base; bases with no gene match: 9. This CDR3 comprises 17 residues. The CDR3 region has the DNA TGTGCCAGCAGCTTAGGCCCCCCCCGGACAGGGGCCTACGAGCAGTACTTC. Translation gives CASSLGPPRTGAYEQYF.

The gene calls are TRBV20-1 and TRBJ1-5; TRBD1 aligns across 8 bases. This CDR3 region has 14 residues. Unmatched junction bases numbered 3, after V lost 1 base and J lost 4 bases. The germline gives CDR1 DFQATT, CDR2 SNEGSKA (reference sequence). As DNA, the CDR3 is TGCAGTGCTAGAGGGACAGGGTTTAATCAGCCCCAGCATTTT. It is translated as CSARGTGFNQPQHF.

V usage is TRBV6-5 and J usage is TRBJ2-7; a possible D gene is TRBD1 (5 bases). The CDR3 is 15 amino acids. V dropped 2 bases and J dropped 3 bases, with 14 bases sitting between them. Germline V lookup: CDR1 MNHEY, CDR2 SVGAGI. CDR3 DNA sequence: TGTGCCAGCAGTTACGGGGCTGTTGGAATCTACGAGCAGTACTTC. It specifies CASSYGAVGIYEQYF.

The V call is TRBV5-1, the J call TRBJ2-1; TRBD2 agrees at 10 bases. Germline loops: CDR1 SGHRS, CDR2 YFSETQ. V was pared by 0 bases and J by 4 bases, with 4 bases of the junction left unmatched. The CDR3 extends over 16 amino acids. For the CDR3, the DNA is TGCGCCAGCAGCTTGGTACTAGCGGGGAGATACAATGAGCAGTTCTTC. This codes for CASSLVLAGRYNEQFF.

The chain couples TRBV20-1 to TRBJ2-3; tentatively, D is TRBD1 or TRBD2 (5 bases each). CDR1 DFQATT and CDR2 SNEGSKA come from the germline V gene (reference sequence). The CDR3 length is 15 residues. V was cut by 3 bases and J by 0 bases, with 13 bases left in between. The CDR3 spells CSASGAHPSTDTQYF. As DNA, the CDR3 is TGCAGTGCTAGCGGGGCCCATCCTAGCACAGATACGCAGTATTTT.

This chain uses TRBV20-1 with TRBJ1-2; D gene ambiguous. Germline V CDR1 and CDR2: DFQATT, SNEGSKA (reference sequence). The CDR3 length is 13 residues. V dropped 2 bases and J dropped 3 bases, with 10 bases sitting between them. In nucleotides, the CDR3 is TGCAGTGCTAGAACAGTGAACGACTATGGCTACACCTTC. Translated, it gives CSARTVNDYGYTF.

At least ten counts were recorded for this clonotype. The V call is TRBV19, the J call TRBJ1-5, with D perhaps TRBD1 (5 bases). CDR1 is LNHDA, CDR2 SQIVND, per germline (reference sequence). The CDR3 runs to 15 residues. V lost 4 bases to trimming and J lost 0 bases, with 10 bases between them. The CDR3 DNA reads TGTGCCAGTAGTACCAGGGATTATAGCAATCAGCCCCAGCATTTT. It is translated as CASSTRDYSNQPQHF.

This clonotype was seen ten or more times. V and J are TRBV28 and TRBJ1-1; D unresolved. Germline V gene sequence: CDR1 MDHEN, CDR2 SYDVKM. Trimming took 5 bases from V and 8 from J, leaving 18 bases between them. The CDR3 totals 14 residues. CDR3 DNA sequence: TGTGCCAGCAGTGGTGACTCGCGGGGTGTCGAAGCTTTCTTT. It specifies CASSGDSRGVEAFF.

At least ten counts were recorded for this clonotype. V usage is TRBV7-6 and J usage is TRBJ2-1; D is undetermined. There are 14 residues in the CDR3. Germline CDR1 SGHVS, CDR2 FNYEAQ. V lost 3 bases and J 2 bases, leaving 8 bases between the germline ends. DNA of the CDR3: TGTGCCAGCAGCTTCCCCGGCACCTACAATGAGCAGTTCTTC. This sequence encodes CASSFPGTYNEQFF.

This clonotype has at least ten counts. V and J are TRBV7-2 and TRBJ2-3, with D perhaps TRBD1 or TRBD2 (5 bases each). The CDR3 extends over 12 amino acids. V lost 5 bases to trimming and J lost 8 bases, with 11 bases between them. The germline CDR1 and CDR2 sequences are SGHTA and FQGNSA. CDR3: CASSLPGSTQYF. The CDR3 region has the DNA TGTGCCAGCAGCCTTCCAGGGAGTACGCAGTATTTT.

In its sample, this clonotype was seen a few times. V gene TRBV28 combines with J gene TRBJ1-3; D unresolved. Germline CDR1 and CDR2: MDHEN and SYDVKM. Trimming removed 6 bases from V and 0 bases from J, with 3 bases in between. This CDR3 is 12 amino acids long. The CDR3 reads CASRASGNTIYF. In DNA, the CDR3 is TGTGCCAGCAGGGCCTCTGGAAACACCATATATTTT.

The V gene is TRBV15, the J gene TRBJ1-2; TRBD1 might be the D (5 bases). The CDR3 extends over 15 amino acids. Germline assignment: CDR1 LNHNV and CDR2 YYDKDF (reference sequence). Trimming removed 7 bases from V and 5 bases from J, with 20 bases in between. CDR3 loop: CATTSSGTRNYGYTF. In DNA form, the CDR3 reads TGTGCCACCACCAGCTCCGGGACCAGAAATTATGGCTACACCTTC.

This clonotype was detected many times. The rearrangement links TRBV7-2 to TRBJ2-1, with TRBD2 matching 9 bases. V shed 5 bases, J shed 2 bases, and the junction held 10 bases outside the gene matches. From germline, CDR1 is SGHTA and CDR2 FQGNSA. The CDR3 runs 17 residues. In nucleotides, the CDR3 is TGTGCCAGCAGCCTAGGGGCGGGAGGGTCCGCCTACAATGAGCAGTTCTTC. It is translated as CASSLGAGGSAYNEQFF. The entire variable domain, with the rest obtained from reference TRBV7-2 and TRBJ2-1, is as follows: GAGVSQSPSNKVTEKGKDVELRCDPISGHTALYWYRQSLGQGLEFLIYFQGNSAPDKSGLPSDRFSAERTGGSVSTLTIQRTQQEDSAVYLCASSLGAGGSAYNEQFFGPGTRLTVL.

There are many counts of this clonotype. The chain links TRBV7-2 to TRBJ2-2; 14 positions agree with TRBD2. CDR3 length: 19 residues. Trimming took 5 bases from V and 1 from J; bases not matched to a gene: 9. Germline V CDR1 and CDR2: SGHTA, FQGNSA. The CDR3 here is CASSTRLAGGPLNTGELFF. DNA for the CDR3: TGTGCCAGCAGCACCCGACTAGCGGGAGGGCCCCTGAACACCGGGGAGCTGTTTTTT.

About this clonotype: Compared with germline, one end of the junction differs, possibly owing to a read error. The CDR3 protein is CASSFSHGYNF. Here the CDR3 DNA reads TGTGCCAGCAGTTTCAGTCATGGCTACAACTTC. The chain employs TRBV28 and TRBJ1-2, with D unclear. The CDR3 spans 11 residues. CDR1 is MDHEN, CDR2 SYDVKM, per germline.

This clonotype was observed at least ten times. The J gene is TRBJ1-1, the V gene TRBV3-1; TRBD1 might be the D (6 bases). This CDR3 spans 14 amino acids. Germline loops: CDR1 LGHDT, CDR2 YNNKEL (reference sequence). V was trimmed by 5 bases and J by 0 bases, leaving 10 bases between them. CDR3 protein: CASSYRDMNTEAFF. The CDR3 coding sequence is TGTGCCAGCAGCTACAGGGATATGAACACTGAAGCTTTCTTT.

In this sample, this clonotype turned up a few times. The chain couples TRBV27 to TRBJ1-4; D call uncertain. The CDR3 runs 13 residues. CDR1 is MNHEY, CDR2 SMNVEV, per germline (reference sequence). The germline V and J ends were trimmed by 6 bases and 8 bases, with 13 bases remaining between them. The CDR3 DNA reads as TGTGCCAGCAGATCTCGCCGAGGCGAAAAACTGTTTTTT. As protein: CASRSRRGEKLFF.

There are many counts of this clonotype. CDR3 coding DNA: TGTGCCAGCAGTGACTCTTGGGCTAGCGGGAGTAGCTCCTACAATGAGCAGTTCTTC. Translating gives CASSDSWASGSSSYNEQFF. The gene calls are TRBV12-3 or TRBV12-4 and TRBJ2-1, with 10 bases that match TRBD2. Losses at the gene ends were 5 bases for V and 0 bases for J; bases not matched to a gene: 13. The CDR3 spans 19 residues.

This clonotype was counted between two and nine times. The V and J genes are TRBV6-5 and TRBJ1-4; D is unresolved. The germline V gene encodes CDR1 MNHEY and CDR2 SVGAGI. The CDR3 has 13 amino acids. Deletions cut 5 bases from V and 4 bases from J, with 8 bases between. CDR3 nucleotide sequence: TGTGCCAGCAGTCGGACGGTTAATGAAAAACTGTTTTTT. Translated, it gives CASSRTVNEKLFF.

Ten or more counts support this clonotype. The chain has TRBV28 and TRBJ1-5, with D perhaps TRBD1 (6 bases). This CDR3 is built from 13 residues. From germline, CDR1 is MDHEN and CDR2 SYDVKM. Trimming pared 5 bases from V and 6 bases from J, leaving 11 bases between. CDR3 loop: CASSDRNAQPQHF. The CDR3 nucleotides are TGTGCCAGCAGTGACAGGAACGCTCAGCCCCAGCATTTT.

Turning to this clonotype: With a much larger clone just one base away, this may be a read error. This sequence joins TRBV10-3 and TRBJ2-5; 8 bases agree with TRBD2. The CDR3 runs 17 residues. The trim removed 0 bases at V and 0 bases at J, leaving 6 bases unmatched. Germline-derived CDR1 and CDR2 are ENHRY and SYGVKD. CDR3 coding DNA: TGTGCCATCAGTGAGTCGGGGAGCGGGAGCCACCAAGAGACCCAGTACTTC. Encoded protein: CAISESGSGSHQETQYF.

The rearrangement links TRBV4-1 to TRBJ2-5; 11 bases are a match to TRBD1. The CDR3 runs to 16 residues. J gave up 5 bases and V 4 bases, and 9 bases lay outside the gene matches. CDR1 MGHRA and CDR2 YSYEKL come from the germline V gene. In DNA form, the CDR3 reads TGCGCCAGCAGCCTGTTGGGACAGGGGGTAGTGGAGACCCAGTACTTC. It encodes CASSLLGQGVVETQYF.

This clonotype was found many times. The chain joins TRBV29-1 to TRBJ1-4; D ambiguous. The CDR3 spans 12 residues. Trimming removed 3 bases from V and 13 bases from J, with 15 bases in between. The germline gives CDR1 SQVTM, CDR2 ANQGSEA. The CDR3 bases are TGCAGCGTTGATGATTCCTTGGGAGTACTGTTTTTT. Its translation: CSVDDSLGVLFF.